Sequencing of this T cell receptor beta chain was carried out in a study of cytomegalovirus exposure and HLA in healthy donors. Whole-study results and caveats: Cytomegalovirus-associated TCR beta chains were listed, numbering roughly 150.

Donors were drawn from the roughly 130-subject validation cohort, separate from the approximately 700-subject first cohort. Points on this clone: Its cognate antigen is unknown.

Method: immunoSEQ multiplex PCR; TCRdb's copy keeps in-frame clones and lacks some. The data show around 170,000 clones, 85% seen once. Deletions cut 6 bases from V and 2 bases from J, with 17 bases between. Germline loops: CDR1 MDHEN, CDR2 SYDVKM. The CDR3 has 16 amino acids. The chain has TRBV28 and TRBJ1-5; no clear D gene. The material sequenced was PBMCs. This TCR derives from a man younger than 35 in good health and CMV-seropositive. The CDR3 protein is CASSLRGKRGNQPQHF. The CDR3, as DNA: TGTGCCAGCAGCCTGAGAGGGAAGAGGGGCAATCAGCCCCAGCATTTT. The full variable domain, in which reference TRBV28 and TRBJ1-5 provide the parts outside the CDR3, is DVKVTQSSRYLVKRTGEKVFLECVQDMDHENMFWYRQDPGLGLRLIYFSYDVKMKEKGDIPEGYSVSREKKERFSLILESASTNQTSMYLCASSLRGKRGNQPQHFGDGTRLSIL.